This T cell receptor (beta chain) was observed in a study of T cells in localized non-small cell lung cancer. Only in-frame clones appear in the TCRdb table, and some are missing; sequencing was by immunoSEQ multiplex PCR. The sample yields 35,000 to 40,000 clones, approximately 88% seen once. The CDR3 loop spans 14 amino acids. Trimming left V 0 bases short and J 3 bases short, with 5 bases between. Germline CDR1 is MNHNY and CDR2 is SVGAGI (reference sequence). This TCR derives from a woman aged 40-75 years with stage I lung adenocarcinoma. V is TRBV6-6 and J is TRBJ2-2; D call uncertain. Sequencing used peripheral blood, obtained before any cancer treatment. CDR3 coding DNA: TGTGCCAGCAGTTACTCCACAGACACCGGGGAGCTGTTTTTT. Translated: CASSYSTDTGELFF.